This T cell receptor beta chain derives from a study of T cell repertoires in cytomegalovirus infection. The wider study: Matching HLA type, along with CMV infection, was indicated by public TCR beta signatures. Study-wide results and limits: Pooled public TCR beta family frequency picked out CMV carriers with the relevant HLA. HLA-C-restricted CMV clonotypes gave the most frequent clonotype in two of eight donors.

V was trimmed by 3 bases and J by 7 bases, leaving 14 bases between them. The length of the CDR3 is 13 residues. CDR1 DFQATT and CDR2 SNEGSKA come from the germline V gene (reference sequence). From the reads, TCRdb called clonotypes with MiXCR, one entry per CDR3 protein. Here the sample spans about 140,000 distinct CDR3 sequences, 5% to 6.5% being singletons. In the case of this clonotype: As yet, its antigen is unknown.

Source material: PBMCs. The V call is TRBV20-1, the J call TRBJ2-3; a possible D gene is TRBD1 (6 bases). This clonotype was sampled from a human donor in good health (CMV status not recorded). Some clones in this sample may be carry-over from other donors' samples. CDR3 residues: CSASLLGGNTQYF. The CDR3 bases are TGCAGTGCTAGTCTACTAGGGGGAAATACGCAGTATTTT.